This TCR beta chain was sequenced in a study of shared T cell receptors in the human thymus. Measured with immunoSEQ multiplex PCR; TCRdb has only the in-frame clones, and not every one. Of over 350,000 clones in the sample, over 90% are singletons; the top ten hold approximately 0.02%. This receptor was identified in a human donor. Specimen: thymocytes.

CDR3 bases: TGTGCCAGCACCGGTGGGACTGGCTCCACAGATACGCAGTATTTT. Amino acid sequence: CASTGGTGSTDTQYF. The rearrangement uses TRBV27 and TRBJ2-3; maybe TRBD2 (6 bases). Trimming cost V 7 bases and J 2 bases, with 16 bases left between them. There are 15 residues in the CDR3. Germline loops: CDR1 MNHEY, CDR2 SMNVEV (reference sequence).